These 5 T cell receptor beta chains were all obtained from the same sample, sequenced in a study of cytomegalovirus exposure and HLA in healthy donors. PCR was performed using 60 Vbeta and 13 Jbeta primers. The table came from immunoSEQ multiplex PCR; TCRdb's copy has only in-frame clones and leaves some out. The sample holds roughly 190,000 clones, roughly a tenth seen once. Sequenced sample: PBMCs. The receptors come from a woman in her twenties or thirties in good health and CMV-seropositive.

This clone was recorded a few times. The chain employs TRBV5-1 and TRBJ1-1; weak D call: TRBD1 (5 bases). With 0 bases removed from V and 6 bases from J, the gap between germline ends came to 15 bases. The CDR3 contains 15 residues. Per germline, CDR1 SGHRS and CDR2 YFSETQ. The CDR3 DNA is TGCGCCAGCAGCTTGGATCCGGGGGTTAGATCTGAAGCTTTCTTT. Its translation is CASSLDPGVRSEAFF.

The chain couples TRBV2 to TRBJ1-3, with unresolved D. The germline CDR1 and CDR2 sequences are SNHLY and FYNNEI. V was trimmed by 8 bases and J by 0 bases, leaving 8 bases between them. The CDR3 is made up of 13 amino acids. The CDR3 reads CASGPNSGNTIYF. As DNA, the CDR3 is TGTGCCAGCGGGCCGAACTCTGGAAACACCATATATTTT. The full variable domain, in which reference TRBV2 and TRBJ1-3 provide the parts outside the CDR3, is EPEVTQTPSHQVTQMGQEVILRCVPISNHLYFYWYRQILGQKVEFLVSFYNNEISEKSEIFDDQFSVERPDGSNFTLKIRSTKLEDSAMYFCASGPNSGNTIYFGEGSWLTVV.

This clone appeared a few times. The chain combines TRBV5-4 with TRBJ2-3, with D tentatively TRBD2 (6 bases). The CDR3 is made up of 15 amino acids. Between the trimmed V and J ends, which lost 4 bases and 0 bases, there was a span of 12 bases. Germline V gene data show CDR1 as SGHNT and CDR2 as YYREEE (reference sequence). The CDR3 loop reads CASSVSGTSTDTQYF. CDR3 sequence (DNA): TGTGCCAGCAGCGTATCCGGGACTAGCACAGATACGCAGTATTTT. Filled out from reference TRBV5-4 and TRBJ2-3, the complete variable domain reads ETGVTQSPTHLIKTRGQQVTLRCSSQSGHNTVSWYQQALGQGPQFIFQYYREEENGRGNFPPRFSGLQFPNYSSELNVNALELDDSALYLCASSVSGTSTDTQYFGPGTRLTVL.

Only a few counts were recorded for this clone. The chain recombines TRBV15 with TRBJ1-1, with D possibly TRBD1 on 6 matching bases. The CDR3 sequence is 13 residues long. The germline CDR1 and CDR2 sequences are LNHNV and YYDKDF (reference sequence). V lost 1 base and J 8 bases, leaving 11 bases between the germline ends. CDR3 nucleotides: TGTGCCACCAGCAGAGTTCACGACAGGGAAGCTTTCTTT. Amino acids: CATSRVHDREAFF.

This clone was found a few times. This chain joins TRBV10-3 and TRBJ2-2; 14 bases are a match to TRBD2. J gave up 5 bases and V 10 bases, and 6 bases lay outside the gene matches. CDR3 length: 15 amino acids. Germline assignment: CDR1 ENHRY and CDR2 SYGVKD. The CDR3 region is CATGGLAGVTGELFF. CDR3 bases: TGTGCCACAGGGGGACTAGCGGGAGTTACCGGGGAGCTGTTTTTT.